This T cell receptor beta chain originates from a study of T cells in Graves' hyperthyroidism and ophthalmopathy. Extraction of PBMCs used roughly 9.6 ml of fresh peripheral blood. The CDR3 consists of 15 residues. V was cut by 4 bases and J by 1 base, with 15 bases left in between. Germline V gives CDR1 SGHRS, CDR2 YFSETQ. TCR beta CDR3 region amplification was performed from RNA transcripts. When the TCR CDR3 underwent first-round RT-PCR, the HTBI primer set was used. TCRdb re-derived calls from the multiplex PCR reads in MiXCR, one entry per CDR3 protein. Among more than 350,000 distinct CDR3 sequences listed, about a sixth were seen once. This clonotype was counted many times.

The chain couples TRBV5-1 to TRBJ2-7, with D perhaps given as TRBD1 or TRBD2 (5 bases each). This TCR derives from a woman aged 25-40 years with Graves' hyperthyroidism that later progressed to Graves' ophthalmopathy. The specimen was blood. The CDR3 here is CASSPAGTESYEQYF. In nucleotides, the CDR3 is TGCGCCAGCAGCCCAGCCGGGACCGAATCCTACGAGCAGTACTTC.